The 4 T cell receptor beta chains in this list originate from one sample, sequenced in a study of control samples from healthy donors and cancer patients. TCRdb keeps only in-frame clones here, not all; method: immunoSEQ multiplex PCR. The profile shows some 70,000 clones, around 84% of them singletons. The source material was PBMCs. The receptor set was obtained from a woman between 50 and 59 years old with lung cancer.

The chain combines TRBV15 with TRBJ2-5; weak D call: TRBD1 (5 bases). CDR3 size: 14 residues. CDR1 and CDR2 from the germline V gene are LNHNV and YYDKDF (reference sequence). The V end lost 6 bases, the J end lost 2 bases, and 13 bases lay between the germline ends. The CDR3, as DNA: TGTGCCACCAGTAGGGGTTGGGGACAAGAGACCCAGTACTTC. Its protein is CATSRGWGQETQYF.

The chain is built from TRBV2 and TRBJ1-1, with D possibly TRBD1 on 5 matching bases. Per the germline V gene, CDR1 is SNHLY and CDR2 is FYNNEI. The CDR3 totals 13 residues. Trimming removed 7 bases from V and 5 bases from J, with 14 bases in between. The CDR3 DNA reads TGTGCCAGCACCCTAGTCGGGGGGACTGAAGCTTTCTTT. Amino acids: CASTLVGGTEAFF.

The chain uses TRBV28 and TRBJ1-5; 7 bases align to TRBD1. With V trimmed by 3 bases and J by 3 bases, 11 bases remained unmatched. Germline CDR1 and CDR2: MDHEN and SYDVKM. The CDR3 is made up of 17 amino acids. CDR3 protein: CASSFAGQLQFNQPQHF. In DNA, the CDR3 is TGTGCCAGCAGTTTCGCGGGACAGCTTCAATTCAATCAGCCCCAGCATTTT.

The rearrangement links TRBV3-1 (or the pseudogene TRBV3-2) to TRBJ1-2, with 10 nucleotides matching TRBD1. Per the germline V gene, CDR1 is LGHDT and CDR2 is YNNKEL (reference sequence). This CDR3 is 15 amino acids long. Germline trimming cut 6 bases from V and 8 bases from J; bases unmatched to any gene: 12. CDR3 nucleotide sequence: TGTGCCAGCAGTCATAATAAAGACAGGGGGCTCGGCTACACCTTC. Amino acids: CASSHNKDRGLGYTF.